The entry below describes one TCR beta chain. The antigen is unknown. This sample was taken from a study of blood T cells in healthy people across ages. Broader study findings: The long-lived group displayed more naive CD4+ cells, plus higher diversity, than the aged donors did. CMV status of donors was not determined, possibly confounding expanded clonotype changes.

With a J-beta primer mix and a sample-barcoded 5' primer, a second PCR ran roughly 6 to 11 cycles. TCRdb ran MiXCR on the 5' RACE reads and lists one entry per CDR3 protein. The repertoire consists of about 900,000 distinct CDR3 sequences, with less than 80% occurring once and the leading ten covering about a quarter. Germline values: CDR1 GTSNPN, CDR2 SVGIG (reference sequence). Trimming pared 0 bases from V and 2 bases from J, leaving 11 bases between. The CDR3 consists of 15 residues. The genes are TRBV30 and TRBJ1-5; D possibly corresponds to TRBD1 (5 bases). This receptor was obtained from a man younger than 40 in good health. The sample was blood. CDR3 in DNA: TGTGCCTGGAGTGTTGGGGGAGGCGGCAATCAGCCCCAGCATTTT. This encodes CAWSVGGGGNQPQHF.